A single sample is the source of the 5 T cell receptor beta chains below, sequenced in a study of cytotoxic CD8 clonotypes in ibrutinib-treated CLL. Measured with immunoSEQ multiplex PCR; TCRdb has only the in-frame clones, and not every one. The sample consists of more than 300,000 clones, roughly 80% of them appearing once. The specimen was PBMCs, collected before ibrutinib treatment. Receptors were obtained from a human donor with chronic lymphocytic leukemia.

V gene TRBV7-8 combines with J gene TRBJ2-5, with D maybe TRBD2 (6 bases). The CDR3 is 14 residues long. In germline, CDR1 is SGHVS, CDR2 FQNEAQ. Trimming took 5 bases from V and 4 from J, leaving 14 bases between them. The CDR3 is CASSLGLNGETQYF. CDR3 DNA: TGTGCCAGCAGCCTGGGACTCAACGGAGAGACCCAGTACTTC.

The chain carries TRBV7-2 and TRBJ1-1; D unresolved. The CDR3 sequence is 15 residues long. Trimming left V 0 bases short and J 7 bases short, with 15 bases between. CDR1 is SGHTA, CDR2 FQGNSA, per germline. CDR3 bases: TGTGCCAGCAGCTTAGCTCCGGCACGGGCAAGTGAAGCTTTCTTT. Translation gives CASSLAPARASEAFF.

This clone was seen once. The V and J genes are TRBV28 and TRBJ2-7; D unclear. The CDR3 is 14 amino acids. Trimming stripped 4 bases from V and 2 bases from J, with 12 bases between. CDR1 and CDR2 (germline): MDHEN, SYDVKM. The CDR3 nucleotides read TGTGCCAGCAGTTCTCCTGTCGGTCCCTACGAGCAGTACTTC. Protein product: CASSSPVGPYEQYF.

V and J are TRBV13 and TRBJ2-1; 8 nucleotides agree with TRBD2. Trimming removed 5 bases from V and 2 bases from J; junction bases left unmatched: 8. The germline CDR1 and CDR2 sequences are PRHDT and FYEKMQ (reference sequence). The CDR3 length is 16 residues. The CDR3 reads CASSKEGLAAYNEQFF. CDR3 in DNA: TGTGCCAGCAGCAAAGAAGGACTAGCAGCCTACAATGAGCAGTTCTTC.

J is TRBJ2-3 and V is TRBV4-3; D perhaps matches TRBD1 (5 bases). V lost 1 base and J lost 0, with 8 bases in between. CDR1 is LGHNA and CDR2 is YSLEER in the germline V gene. There are 15 residues in the CDR3. DNA for the CDR3: TGCGCCAGCAGCCAAGGGGGCCCAAGCACAGATACGCAGTATTTT. It yields the protein CASSQGGPSTDTQYF.